A single sample gave rise to the 3 T cell receptor beta chains below, sequenced in a study of read filtering for tumor transcriptome and immune sequencing (dated by TCRdb to 2018 to 2021). The sample was run on an Illumina HiSeq 4000. Starting from approximately 400 ng RNA, TCR libraries were constructed with the Immunoverse kit using molecular barcoded adaptors that cover the alpha/delta and beta/gamma chains. TCRdb reprocessing: public reads trimmed at Q25 with fastp, clones called with MiXCR, in-frame beta chains kept. Every CDR3 protein is listed once, alongside the most common genes and DNA of its rows. Present in this sample are approximately 60,000 distinct CDR3 sequences, roughly 20% of which were seen just once. The biggest ten clones account for roughly 17% of the sample. The sequenced sample was a population of CD138-negative cells sorted from bone marrow. Taken with the paper, the label for cell subset or site translates to: bone marrow mononuclear cells depleted of CD138+ plasma/myeloma cells by negative magnetic selection. The receptors were sampled from a donor at least 40 years old with multiple myeloma.

Details on this clonotype: A much larger clone is a single base away; this may be a read error. This sequence joins TRBV24-1 and TRBJ2-2; maybe TRBD1 (6 bases). CDR3 length: 14 residues. Germline CDR1 is KGHDR and CDR2 is SFDVKD. CDR3 region: CATSNLKGAGELFF. The CDR3 DNA follows: TGTGCCACCAGTAATTTGAAGGGGGCCGGGGAGCTGTTTTTT.

This clonotype is classed as medium-sized. The chain employs TRBV15 and TRBJ2-1, with D maybe TRBD2 (5 bases). The V gene lost 3 bases and the J gene lost 1 base, with 13 bases spanning the gap. The CDR3 is made up of 16 amino acids. Germline V gene data show CDR1 as LNHNV and CDR2 as YYDKDF (reference sequence). In DNA, the CDR3 is TGTGCCACCAGCAGTCCCGGGGTTTCGTCCTACAATGAGCAGTTCTTC. It yields the protein CATSSPGVSSYNEQFF. The full variable domain, rest sourced from reference TRBV15 and TRBJ2-1, is DAMVIQNPRYQVTQFGKPVTLSCSQTLNHNVMYWYQQKSSQAPKLLFHYYDKDFNNEADTPDNFQSRRPNTSFCFLDIRSPGLGDTAMYLCATSSPGVSSYNEQFFGPGTRLTVL.

This clonotype was seen many times. The rearrangement joins TRBV28 to TRBJ1-5, with 7 bases identical to TRBD1. V dropped 5 bases and J dropped 6; count of bases not matched to a gene: 16. CDR1 and CDR2 from the germline V gene are MDHEN and SYDVKM. The CDR3 sequence is 17 residues long. The CDR3 spells CASSNAPGQSSTQPQHF. In DNA form, the CDR3 reads TGTGCCAGCAGTAACGCTCCGGGACAGTCGAGTACTCAGCCCCAGCATTTT. The whole variable domain, filled in from reference TRBV28 and TRBJ1-5, reads DVKVTQSSRYLVKRTGEKVFLECVQDMDHENMFWYRQDPGLGLRLIYFSYDVKMKEKGDIPEGYSVSREKKERFSLILESASTNQTSMYLCASSNAPGQSSTQPQHFGDGTRLSIL.